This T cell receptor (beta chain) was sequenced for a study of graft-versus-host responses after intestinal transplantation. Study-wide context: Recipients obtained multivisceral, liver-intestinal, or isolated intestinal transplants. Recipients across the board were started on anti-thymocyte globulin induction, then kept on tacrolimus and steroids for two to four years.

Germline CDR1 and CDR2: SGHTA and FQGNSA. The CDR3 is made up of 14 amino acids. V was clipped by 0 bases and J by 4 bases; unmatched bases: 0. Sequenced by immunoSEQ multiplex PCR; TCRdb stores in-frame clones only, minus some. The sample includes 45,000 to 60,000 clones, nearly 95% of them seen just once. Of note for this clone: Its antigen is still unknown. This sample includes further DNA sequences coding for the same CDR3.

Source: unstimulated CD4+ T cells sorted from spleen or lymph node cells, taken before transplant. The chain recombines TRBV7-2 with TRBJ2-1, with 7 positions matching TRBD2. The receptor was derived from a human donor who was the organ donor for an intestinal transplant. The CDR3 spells CASSLAGGYNEQFF. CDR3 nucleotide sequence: TGTGCCAGCAGCTTAGCGGGAGGGTACAATGAGCAGTTCTTC.